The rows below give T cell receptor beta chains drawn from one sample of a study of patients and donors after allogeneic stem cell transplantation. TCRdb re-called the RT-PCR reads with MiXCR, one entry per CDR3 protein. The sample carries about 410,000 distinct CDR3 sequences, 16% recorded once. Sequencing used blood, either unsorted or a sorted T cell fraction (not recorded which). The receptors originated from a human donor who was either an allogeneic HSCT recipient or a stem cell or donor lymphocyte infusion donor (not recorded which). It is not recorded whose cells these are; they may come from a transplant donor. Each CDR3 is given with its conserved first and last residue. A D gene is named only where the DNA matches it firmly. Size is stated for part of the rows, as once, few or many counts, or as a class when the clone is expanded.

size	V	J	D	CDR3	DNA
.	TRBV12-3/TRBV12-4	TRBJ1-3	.	CASSFFHTIYF	TGTGCCAGCAGTTTCTTCCACACCATATATTTT
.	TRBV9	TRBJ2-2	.	CASSVWEINTGELFF	TGTGCCAGCAGCGTTTGGGAGATAAACACCGGGGAGCTGTTTTTT
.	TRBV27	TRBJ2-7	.	CASSFRRNSYEQYF	TGTGCCAGCAGTTTCCGCAGAAACTCCTACGAGCAGTACTTC
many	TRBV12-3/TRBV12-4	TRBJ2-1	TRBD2	CASSYPRGGDEQFF	TGTGCCAGCAGTTACCCCCGGGGAGGGGATGAGCAGTTCTTC
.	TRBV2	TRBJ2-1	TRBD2	CASSASGGRGEQFF	TGTGCCAGCTCGGCGAGCGGGGGGCGAGGAGAGCAGTTCTTC
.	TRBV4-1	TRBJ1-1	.	CASSQTINTEAFF	TGCGCCAGCAGCCAAACTATCAACACTGAAGCTTTCTTT
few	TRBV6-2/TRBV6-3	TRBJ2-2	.	CASLGRSNNTGELFF	TGTGCCAGCTTAGGCAGGTCGAATAACACCGGGGAGCTGTTTTTT
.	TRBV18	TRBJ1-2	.	CASSPAGIYGYTF	TGTGCCAGCTCACCCGCGGGAATCTATGGCTACACCTTC
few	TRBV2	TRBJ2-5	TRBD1	CASMGQGAGYQYF	TGTGCCAGCATGGGACAGGGGGCCGGTTACCAGTACTTC
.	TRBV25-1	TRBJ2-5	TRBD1	CASSDNPGQGKETQYF	TGTGCCAGCAGTGACAACCCGGGACAGGGTAAAGAGACCCAGTACTTC
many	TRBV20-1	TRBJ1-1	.	CSARDPLDRNTEAFF	TGCAGTGCTAGAGACCCATTGGACAGAAACACTGAAGCTTTCTTT
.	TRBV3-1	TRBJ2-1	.	CASSQAAGSYNEQFF	TGTGCCAGCAGCCAAGCGGCGGGCTCCTACAATGAGCAGTTCTTC
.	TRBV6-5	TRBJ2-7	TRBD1	CASSYSGGQGAYEQYF	TGTGCCAGCAGTTACTCGGGGGGACAGGGGGCCTACGAGCAGTACTTC
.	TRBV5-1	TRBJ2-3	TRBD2	CASSLVTSGRGDTQYF	TGCGCCAGCAGCTTGGTCACTAGCGGGAGAGGAGATACGCAGTATTTT
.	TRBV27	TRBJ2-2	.	CASSLDWYTGELFF	TGTGCCAGCAGTCTGGACTGGTACACCGGGGAGCTGTTTTTT
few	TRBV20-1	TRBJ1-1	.	CSAHRVGNTEAFF	TGCAGTGCTCACAGGGTGGGGAACACTGAAGCTTTCTTT
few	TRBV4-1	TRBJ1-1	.	CASSQFSGATEAFF	TGCGCCAGCAGCCAATTTTCTGGGGCCACTGAAGCTTTCTTT
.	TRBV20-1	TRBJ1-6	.	CSAIWAGSAYHSPLHF	TGCAGTGCTATCTGGGCGGGATCGGCCTATCATTCACCCCTCCACTTT
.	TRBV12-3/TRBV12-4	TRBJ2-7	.	CASSPGGAGEQYF	TGTGCCAGCAGCCCAGGGGGGGCGGGGGAGCAGTACTTC
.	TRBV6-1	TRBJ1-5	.	CASRTWSNQPQHF	TGTGCCAGCAGAACCTGGAGCAATCAGCCCCAGCATTTT
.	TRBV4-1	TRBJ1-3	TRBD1	CASSQVTRGTGNTIYF	TGCGCCAGCAGCCAAGTGACCAGGGGGACTGGAAACACCATATATTTT
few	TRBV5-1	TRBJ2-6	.	CASSRGTVPRKNSGANVLTF	TGCGCCAGCAGCCGGGGGACAGTCCCCCGCAAAAACTCTGGGGCCAACGTCCTGACTTTC
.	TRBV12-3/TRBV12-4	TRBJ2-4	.	CASSPRNKNIQYF	TGTGCCAGCAGCCCGAGGAACAAAAACATTCAGTACTTC
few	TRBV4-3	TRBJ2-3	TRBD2	CASSQDRWGGSTDTQYF	TGCGCCAGCAGCCAAGATCGGTGGGGGGGGAGCACAGATACGCAGTATTTT
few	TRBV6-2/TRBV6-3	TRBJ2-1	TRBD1	CASSLLDRVVNNEQFF	TGTGCCAGCAGTTTACTCGACAGGGTCGTCAACAATGAGCAGTTCTTC
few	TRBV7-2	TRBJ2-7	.	CASSSPPTSSYEQYF	TGTGCCAGCAGCTCCCCCCCGACCTCCTCCTACGAGCAGTACTTC
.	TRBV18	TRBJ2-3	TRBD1	CASSPLGGRTDTQYF	TGTGCCAGCTCACCTTTAGGGGGCCGAACAGATACGCAGTATTTT
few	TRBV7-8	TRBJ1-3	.	CASSSGRIPSGNTIYF	TGTGCCAGCAGCTCGGGCAGGATTCCCTCTGGAAACACCATATATTTT
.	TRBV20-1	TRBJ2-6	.	CSARDPWSGDSGANVLTF	TGCAGTGCTAGAGATCCGTGGTCCGGAGACTCTGGGGCCAACGTCCTGACTTTC
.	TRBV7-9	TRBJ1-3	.	CASSPGPRGFSGNTIYF	TGTGCCAGCAGCCCAGGGCCTCGAGGATTTTCTGGAAACACCATATATTTT
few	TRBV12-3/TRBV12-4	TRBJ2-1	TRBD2	CASSLGGLAGGGEQFF	TGTGCCAGCAGTTTGGGGGGACTAGCGGGAGGAGGTGAGCAGTTCTTC
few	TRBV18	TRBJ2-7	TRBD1	CASSPQPPDRGQGEQYF	TGTGCCAGCTCACCTCAACCGCCCGACAGGGGGCAAGGGGAGCAGTACTTC
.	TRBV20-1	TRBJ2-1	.	CSAERETGGEQFF	TGCAGTGCCGAGCGGGAGACAGGGGGTGAGCAGTTCTTC
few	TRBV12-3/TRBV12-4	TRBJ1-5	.	CASSRPGGVHQPQHF	TGTGCCAGCAGTCGACCGGGGGGTGTCCATCAGCCCCAGCATTTT
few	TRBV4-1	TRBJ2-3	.	CASSQGGLGTDTQYF	TGCGCCAGCAGCCAAGGGGGGCTCGGGACAGATACGCAGTATTTT
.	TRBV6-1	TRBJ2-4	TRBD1	CASSTRDRGRGNIQYF	TGTGCCAGCAGTACGCGGGACAGGGGGCGCGGTAACATTCAGTACTTC
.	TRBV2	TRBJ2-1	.	CASSGDSGSYNEQFF	TGTGCCAGCAGTGGGGACTCGGGATCCTACAATGAGCAGTTCTTC
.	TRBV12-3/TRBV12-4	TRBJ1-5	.	CASSLTGFNQPQHF	TGTGCCAGCAGTTTAACAGGGTTCAATCAGCCCCAGCATTTT
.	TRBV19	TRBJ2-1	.	CASSISRDWKYNEQFF	TGTGCCAGTAGTATAAGTCGGGACTGGAAATACAATGAGCAGTTCTTC
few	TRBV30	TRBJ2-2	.	CAWSPGDTGELFF	TGTGCCTGGAGTCCGGGGGACACCGGGGAGCTGTTTTTT
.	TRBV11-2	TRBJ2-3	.	CASSLVGGGDTQYF	TGTGCCAGCAGCTTAGTCGGAGGGGGGGATACGCAGTATTTT
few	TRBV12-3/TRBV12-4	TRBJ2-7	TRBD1	CASRLTGQGSGEQYF	TGTGCCAGCAGACTTACGGGACAGGGTAGTGGCGAGCAGTACTTC
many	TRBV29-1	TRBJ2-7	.	CSARGDRMTYEQYF	TGCAGCGCCCGGGGCGACAGGATGACCTACGAGCAGTACTTC
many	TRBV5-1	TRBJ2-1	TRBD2	CASSFLAGNSYNEQFF	TGCGCCAGCAGCTTTCTAGCGGGGAACTCCTACAATGAGCAGTTCTTC
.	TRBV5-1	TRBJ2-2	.	CASSPAGLNTGELFF	TGCGCCAGCAGCCCGGCCGGACTTAACACCGGGGAGCTGTTTTTT
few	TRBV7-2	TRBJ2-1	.	CASSLIGGAYNEQFF	TGTGCCAGCAGCTTGATTGGAGGGGCCTACAATGAGCAGTTCTTC
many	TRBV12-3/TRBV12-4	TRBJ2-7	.	CASSLNPPHEQYF	TGTGCCAGCAGTTTGAATCCCCCTCACGAGCAGTACTTC
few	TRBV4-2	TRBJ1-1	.	CASSQGGVGEAFF	TGTGCCAGCAGCCAAGGGGGGGTGGGTGAAGCTTTCTTT
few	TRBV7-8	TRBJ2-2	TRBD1	CASSNPGQFVLAGELFF	TGTGCCAGCAGCAACCCGGGACAGTTTGTTTTGGCCGGGGAGCTGTTTTTT
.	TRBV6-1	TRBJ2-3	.	CASSLSGIQSDTQYF	TGTGCCAGCAGCTTATCCGGGATCCAGTCAGATACGCAGTATTTT
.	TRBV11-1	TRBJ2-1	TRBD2	CASIKWEQRGVNNEQFF	TGTGCCAGCATCAAGTGGGAGCAGCGGGGGGTCAACAATGAGCAGTTCTTC
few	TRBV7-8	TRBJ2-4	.	CASSLRPVDQLGKNIQYF	TGTGCCAGCAGCTTAAGGCCCGTAGACCAACTGGGCAAAAACATTCAGTACTTC
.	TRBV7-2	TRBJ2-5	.	CASSLPPQPTETQYF	TGTGCCAGCAGCTTACCGCCCCAGCCCACTGAGACCCAGTACTTC
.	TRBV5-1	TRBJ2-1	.	CASSLGRGVGNEQFF	TGCGCCAGCAGCTTGGGCAGGGGAGTAGGGAATGAGCAGTTCTTC
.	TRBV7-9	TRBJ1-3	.	CASSLYGSGSGNTIYF	TGTGCCAGCAGCTTATATGGTTCAGGTTCTGGAAACACCATATATTTT
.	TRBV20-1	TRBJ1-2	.	CSARSRTDPNYGYTF	TGCAGTGCTAGATCCCGGACAGATCCTAACTATGGCTACACCTTC